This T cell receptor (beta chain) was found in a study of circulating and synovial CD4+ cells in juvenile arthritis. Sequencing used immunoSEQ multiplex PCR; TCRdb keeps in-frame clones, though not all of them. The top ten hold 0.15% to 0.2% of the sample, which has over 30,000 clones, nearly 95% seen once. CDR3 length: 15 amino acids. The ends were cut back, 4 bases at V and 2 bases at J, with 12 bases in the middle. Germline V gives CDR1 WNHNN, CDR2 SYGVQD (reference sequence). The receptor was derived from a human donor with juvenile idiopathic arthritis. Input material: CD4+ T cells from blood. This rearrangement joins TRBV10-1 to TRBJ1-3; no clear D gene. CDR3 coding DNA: TGCGCCAGCAGTGTTCAAAATTCTACTGGAAACACCATATATTTT. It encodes CASSVQNSTGNTIYF.